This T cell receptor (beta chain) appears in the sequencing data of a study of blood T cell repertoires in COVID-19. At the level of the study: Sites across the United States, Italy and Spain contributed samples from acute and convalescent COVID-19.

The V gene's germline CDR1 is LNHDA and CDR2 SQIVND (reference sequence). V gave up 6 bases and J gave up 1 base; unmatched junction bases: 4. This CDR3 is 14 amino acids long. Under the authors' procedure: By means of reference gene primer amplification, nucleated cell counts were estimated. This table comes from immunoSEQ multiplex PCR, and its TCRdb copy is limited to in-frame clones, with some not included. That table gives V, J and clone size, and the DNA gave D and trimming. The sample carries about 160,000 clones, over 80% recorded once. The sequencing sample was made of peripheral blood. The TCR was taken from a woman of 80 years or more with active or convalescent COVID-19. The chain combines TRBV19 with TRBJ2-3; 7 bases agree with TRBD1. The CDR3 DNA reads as TGTGCCAGTAGCCGAGGGACAGGCACAGATACGCAGTATTTT. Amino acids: CASSRGTGTDTQYF.